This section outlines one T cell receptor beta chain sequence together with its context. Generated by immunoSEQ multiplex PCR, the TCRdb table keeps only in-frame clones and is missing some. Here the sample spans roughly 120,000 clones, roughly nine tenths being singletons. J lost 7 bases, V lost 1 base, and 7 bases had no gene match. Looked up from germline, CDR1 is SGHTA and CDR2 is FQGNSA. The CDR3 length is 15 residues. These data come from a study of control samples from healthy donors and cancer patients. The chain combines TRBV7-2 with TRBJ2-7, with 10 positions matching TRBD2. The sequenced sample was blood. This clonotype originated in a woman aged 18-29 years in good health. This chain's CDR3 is CASSLGLAGVREQYF. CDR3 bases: TGTGCCAGCAGCTTAGGTCTAGCGGGAGTTAGAGAGCAGTACTTC.